This T cell receptor beta chain derives from a study of OX40 agonist ivuxolimab in advanced cancers. The CDR3 has 13 residues. J gave up 3 bases and V 5 bases, and 3 bases lay outside the gene matches. Per germline, CDR1 SGHAT and CDR2 FQNNGV. TCRdb's table, derived via immunoSEQ multiplex PCR, lists solely in-frame clones and lacks some. The profile covers 65,000 to 85,000 clones, with over 85% appearing a single time and 0.15% to 0.2% taken by the ten largest. The V and J genes are TRBV11-2 and TRBJ2-7, with TRBD1 matching 8 bases. Sequences were derived from CD4+ or CD8+ T cells sorted from blood, sampled in a trial of the OX40 agonist ivuxolimab. The receptor was derived from an adult with an advanced solid tumor such as melanoma, head and neck, liver or kidney cancer. The CDR3 spells CASSAGQGYEQYF. The CDR3 DNA reads TGTGCCAGCAGCGCAGGACAGGGCTACGAGCAGTACTTC.